This TCR beta chain was obtained from a study of blood T cell repertoires in COVID-19. Across the study: T cells, B-cell-depleted T cells, or PBMCs provided the cDNA or gDNA that served as material.

In the source study's methods: Nucleated cell number was recorded as an estimate derived from reference gene primer amplification. Profiled with immunoSEQ multiplex PCR; TCRdb holds only in-frame clones, not every one. That table furnishes V, J and clone size, whereas the DNA furnished D and trimming. The sample has 60,000 to 70,000 clones, 91% seen once. Trimming removed 2 bases at V and 5 bases at J, with 12 bases between. The CDR3 loop spans 14 amino acids. Germline V lookup: CDR1 MDHEN, CDR2 SYDVKM. The receptor was isolated from a human donor in a cohort sampled during active COVID-19. The chain combines TRBV28 with TRBJ1-2; D perhaps matches TRBD1 (6 bases). The sequencing sample was made of peripheral blood. CDR3 protein: CASSLRAGDYGYTF. The CDR3 DNA reads TGTGCCAGCAGTTTACGTGCAGGGGATTATGGCTACACCTTC.